A selection of T cell receptor beta chains follows, all from one sample in a study of neurological immune-mediated disorders. TCRdb re-called the 5' RACE reads through MiXCR, storing one row per CDR3 protein. The table records 95,000 or so distinct CDR3 sequences, roughly 4% of them present only once. Sequencing input: PBMCs. These receptors were obtained from a young woman with multiple sclerosis. Both conserved end residues are part of each CDR3. D genes are given only for firm matches. Only some rows state a clone size, as once, few, many or a class for expanded clones.

D gene: TRBD1
J gene: TRBJ2-7
V gene: TRBV5-1
clone size: many
CDR3 DNA: TGCGCCAGCAGGGCCGGGACAGGGGTAATAGAAGAGCAGTACTTC
CDR3 protein: CASRAGTGVIEEQYF

D gene: .
J gene: TRBJ2-7
V gene: TRBV5-1
clone size: many
CDR3 DNA: TGCGCCAGCAGCTTGTCCAGGGGTGAGGACGAGCAGTACTTC
CDR3 protein: CASSLSRGEDEQYF

D gene: .
J gene: TRBJ2-7
V gene: TRBV20-1
clone size: many
CDR3 DNA: TGCAGTGCTAGGTCCTACGAGCAGTACTTC
CDR3 protein: CSARSYEQYF

D gene: TRBD1
J gene: TRBJ2-5
V gene: TRBV7-2
clone size: many
CDR3 DNA: TGTGCCAGCAGCTTCCGGACAGGGGGCCGGGAGACCCAGTACTTC
CDR3 protein: CASSFRTGGRETQYF

D gene: .
J gene: TRBJ2-2
V gene: TRBV20-1
clone size: many
CDR3 DNA: TGCAGTGCTAGAGATCGGGTAACCGGGGAGCTGTTTTTT
CDR3 protein: CSARDRVTGELFF

D gene: .
J gene: TRBJ2-5
V gene: TRBV19
clone size: .
CDR3 DNA: TGTGCCAGTAGTGTCGGGCAAGAGACCCAGTACTTC
CDR3 protein: CASSVGQETQYF

D gene: .
J gene: TRBJ2-5
V gene: TRBV5-1
clone size: many
CDR3 DNA: TGCGCCAGCAGCTTGGCGGAGGGAGAGACCCAGTACTTC
CDR3 protein: CASSLAEGETQYF

D gene: .
J gene: TRBJ1-3
V gene: TRBV29-1
clone size: many
CDR3 DNA: TGCAGCGTTGTCTCTCGAAACACCATATATTTT
CDR3 protein: CSVVSRNTIYF

D gene: .
J gene: TRBJ1-1
V gene: TRBV4-3
clone size: many
CDR3 DNA: TGCGCCAGCAGCCAAGATGGGGGGGGGAACACTGAAGCTTTCTTT
CDR3 protein: CASSQDGGGNTEAFF

D gene: TRBD1
J gene: TRBJ2-5
V gene: TRBV27
clone size: many
CDR3 DNA: TGTGCCAGCAGACCCTGGGGGCAGGGGGAAGAGACCCAGTACTTC
CDR3 protein: CASRPWGQGEETQYF

D gene: TRBD2
J gene: TRBJ2-2
V gene: TRBV12-5
clone size: many
CDR3 DNA: TGTGCTAGTGGTCCTAGTAGCGGGAGCACCGGGGAGCTGTTTTTT
CDR3 protein: CASGPSSGSTGELFF

D gene: .
J gene: TRBJ2-2
V gene: TRBV2
clone size: many
CDR3 DNA: TGTGCCAGCAGTGCGAACACCGGGGAGCTGTTTTTT
CDR3 protein: CASSANTGELFF

D gene: .
J gene: TRBJ1-1
V gene: TRBV7-9
clone size: many
CDR3 DNA: TGTGCCAGCAGCCGAATGGGGAACACTGAAGCTTTCTTT
CDR3 protein: CASSRMGNTEAFF

D gene: .
J gene: TRBJ1-5
V gene: TRBV5-1
clone size: .
CDR3 DNA: TGCGCCAGCAGCTTCGACGGATATAGCAATAAGACCCAGAATTTT
CDR3 protein: CASSFDGYSNKTQNF

D gene: .
J gene: TRBJ2-3
V gene: TRBV28
clone size: many
CDR3 DNA: TGTGCCAGCAGTTTATTCGGGGGTGGTGAGGGTACGCAGTATTTT
CDR3 protein: CASSLFGGGEGTQYF

D gene: .
J gene: TRBJ2-7
V gene: TRBV3-1
clone size: many
CDR3 DNA: TGTGCCAGCAGCCTTAATACTATCCGGACGGAGGGAAACGAGCAGTACTTC
CDR3 protein: CASSLNTIRTEGNEQYF

D gene: TRBD1
J gene: TRBJ2-1
V gene: TRBV6-1
clone size: many
CDR3 DNA: TGTGCCAGCAGTGAAGGGGGACAGGGGCGTTACAATGAGCAGTTCTTC
CDR3 protein: CASSEGGQGRYNEQFF

D gene: .
J gene: TRBJ2-7
V gene: TRBV5-1
clone size: few
CDR3 DNA: TGCGCCAGCAGCTTGCAGGGTGAAGAGCAGTACTTC
CDR3 protein: CASSLQGEEQYF

D gene: TRBD2
J gene: TRBJ2-7
V gene: TRBV10-3
clone size: many
CDR3 DNA: TGTGCCACGCGGCTAGCGGGAAACTACGAGCAGTACTTC
CDR3 protein: CATRLAGNYEQYF

D gene: .
J gene: TRBJ2-1
V gene: TRBV20-1
clone size: many
CDR3 DNA: TGCAGTGCTAGTAAGATTGGAGTCAGGTACAATGAGCAGTTCTTC
CDR3 protein: CSASKIGVRYNEQFF

D gene: .
J gene: TRBJ2-4
V gene: TRBV5-1
clone size: few
CDR3 DNA: TGCGCCAGCACACAACTAGGAGGCACAGGCATTCAGTACTTC
CDR3 protein: CASTQLGGTGIQYF

D gene: .
J gene: TRBJ1-4
V gene: TRBV11-2
clone size: many
CDR3 DNA: TGTGCCAGCAGCTTAGAAGCCCCCCAGGGCAATGAAAAACTGTTTTTT
CDR3 protein: CASSLEAPQGNEKLFF

D gene: TRBD2
J gene: TRBJ2-1
V gene: TRBV20-1
clone size: many
CDR3 DNA: TGCAGTGCTAGAGATCGACTAGCGGGGTCGAATGAGCAGTTCTTC
CDR3 protein: CSARDRLAGSNEQFF

D gene: .
J gene: TRBJ2-1
V gene: TRBV3-1
clone size: many
CDR3 DNA: TGTGCCAGCAGCCAAGATCAGGAGGTACACCAGAGCTCCTACAATGAGCAGTTCTTC
CDR3 protein: CASSQDQEVHQSSYNEQFF

D gene: .
J gene: TRBJ2-7
V gene: TRBV25-1
clone size: many
CDR3 DNA: TGTGCCAGCAGTTTACAGGGAATCATGGGGGAGCAGTACTTC
CDR3 protein: CASSLQGIMGEQYF

D gene: .
J gene: TRBJ2-3
V gene: TRBV6-5
clone size: many
CDR3 DNA: TGTGCCACTGGGCGGGATGCTGGTGGGAGCACAGATACGCAGTATTTT
CDR3 protein: CATGRDAGGSTDTQYF

D gene: TRBD2
J gene: TRBJ2-1
V gene: TRBV27
clone size: few
CDR3 DNA: TGTGCCAGCACATCCACGGGGGGCAATGAGCAGTTCTTC
CDR3 protein: CASTSTGGNEQFF

D gene: .
J gene: TRBJ1-1
V gene: TRBV27
clone size: few
CDR3 DNA: TGTGCCAGCAAGGAGCCCTCAAGCCAGGGCACTGAAGCTTTCTTT
CDR3 protein: CASKEPSSQGTEAFF

D gene: .
J gene: TRBJ2-7
V gene: TRBV20-1
clone size: many
CDR3 DNA: TGCAGTGCTAGAAACACTCGGGAGAACTCTGGCTACGAGCAGTACTTC
CDR3 protein: CSARNTRENSGYEQYF

D gene: TRBD2
J gene: TRBJ2-1
V gene: TRBV7-8
clone size: many
CDR3 DNA: TGTGCCAGCAGCTTAGCGGGAGGGCCCAGTGAGCAGTTCTTC
CDR3 protein: CASSLAGGPSEQFF

D gene: TRBD1
J gene: TRBJ1-2
V gene: TRBV10-3
clone size: many
CDR3 DNA: TGTGCCATCACCGAAAACGCTTCCGGACAGGGCTGGGGCTACACCTTC
CDR3 protein: CAITENASGQGWGYTF

D gene: TRBD2
J gene: TRBJ2-7
V gene: TRBV12-3/TRBV12-4
clone size: many
CDR3 DNA: TGTGCCAGCAGTTTTAAGGGACTAGCGAGGTACGAGCAGTACTTC
CDR3 protein: CASSFKGLARYEQYF

D gene: TRBD1
J gene: TRBJ1-4
V gene: TRBV20-1
clone size: many
CDR3 DNA: TGCAGTGCTAGAGGGACAGGGATAGGGAAACTGTTTTTT
CDR3 protein: CSARGTGIGKLFF

D gene: .
J gene: TRBJ1-1
V gene: TRBV18
clone size: many
CDR3 DNA: TGTGCCAGCTCACCACGGGCCGACACTGAAGCTTTCTTT
CDR3 protein: CASSPRADTEAFF

D gene: TRBD1
J gene: TRBJ2-1
V gene: TRBV20-1
clone size: many
CDR3 DNA: TGCAGTGCTAGTAGGGGGGACAGGCTCTACAATGAGCAGTTCTTC
CDR3 protein: CSASRGDRLYNEQFF

D gene: TRBD1
J gene: TRBJ2-1
V gene: TRBV5-1
clone size: many
CDR3 DNA: TGCGCCAGCAAACAGGGGAGCTCCTACAATGAGCAGTTCTTC
CDR3 protein: CASKQGSSYNEQFF

D gene: TRBD1
J gene: TRBJ2-5
V gene: TRBV15
clone size: many
CDR3 DNA: TGTGCCACCAGCAAAGGGACAGGCGACCAAGAGACCCAGTACTTC
CDR3 protein: CATSKGTGDQETQYF

D gene: TRBD2
J gene: TRBJ2-7
V gene: TRBV12-3/TRBV12-4
clone size: many
CDR3 DNA: TGTGCCAGCAGTCCTAGCGGGAGCCACGAGCAGTACTTC
CDR3 protein: CASSPSGSHEQYF

D gene: TRBD1
J gene: TRBJ1-2
V gene: TRBV5-1
clone size: many
CDR3 DNA: TGCGCCAGCAGCCCAGACAGGGACTATGGCTACACCTTC
CDR3 protein: CASSPDRDYGYTF

D gene: TRBD2
J gene: TRBJ2-2
V gene: TRBV20-1
clone size: many
CDR3 DNA: TGCAGTGCTAGACGCGGGAGGAACACCGGGGAGCTGTTTTTT
CDR3 protein: CSARRGRNTGELFF

D gene: TRBD2
J gene: TRBJ2-1
V gene: TRBV19
clone size: many
CDR3 DNA: TGTGCCAGTAAGGGACTAGTGAACAATGAGCAGTTCTTC
CDR3 protein: CASKGLVNNEQFF

D gene: .
J gene: TRBJ1-1
V gene: TRBV20-1
clone size: many
CDR3 DNA: TGCAGTGCTAGCAGTTACCTTTACACTGAAGCTTTCTTT
CDR3 protein: CSASSYLYTEAFF

D gene: .
J gene: TRBJ1-5
V gene: TRBV7-8
clone size: many
CDR3 DNA: TGTGCCAGCAGCTTAGCCCTAACAAAGAATAGCAATCAGCCCCAGCATTTT
CDR3 protein: CASSLALTKNSNQPQHF

D gene: .
J gene: TRBJ1-2
V gene: TRBV28
clone size: many
CDR3 DNA: TGTGCCAGCAGTTACCAGGATGGCTACACCTTC
CDR3 protein: CASSYQDGYTF

D gene: .
J gene: TRBJ2-3
V gene: TRBV5-1
clone size: many
CDR3 DNA: TGCGCCAGCAGCTTGGTAGAGCGAGATACGCAGTATTTT
CDR3 protein: CASSLVERDTQYF

D gene: TRBD1
J gene: TRBJ1-5
V gene: TRBV5-1
clone size: many
CDR3 DNA: TGCGCCAGCAGCCGGGGACCAAGGAGGGGACAGTATAGCAATCAGCCCCAGCATTTT
CDR3 protein: CASSRGPRRGQYSNQPQHF